A selection of T cell receptor beta chains follows, all from one sample in a study of beta chain features in type 1 diabetes. The protocol was immunoSEQ multiplex PCR, while the TCRdb copy is restricted to in-frame clones and leaves out a portion. The sample holds 200,000 to 300,000 clones; about 11% are singletons and the top ten take approximately 0.015%. Sequenced input: naive CD4+ T cells from blood. Every receptor here comes from a man aged 25-45 years with type 1 diabetes. CDR3s include the opening cysteine and the closing phenylalanine or tryptophan. D genes are given only for firm matches. Clone size, where shown, is once, few, many, or a class for clones that have expanded.

D	J	size	V	CDR3	DNA
-	TRBJ2-7	few	TRBV4-2	CASSQVGPGTYEQYF	TGTGCCAGCAGCCAAGTCGGACCGGGAACCTACGAGCAGTACTTC
TRBD2	TRBJ2-1	few	TRBV5-1	CASSFSGVEQFF	TGCGCCAGCAGCTTTAGCGGGGTTGAGCAGTTCTTC
TRBD1	TRBJ1-5	few	TRBV19	CASSSTGIGGPQHF	TGTGCCAGTAGTTCGACAGGGATTGGAGGGCCCCAGCATTTT
-	TRBJ1-2	few	TRBV7-9	CASSLTRGSDGYTF	TGTGCCAGCAGTTTAACGCGGGGTTCCGATGGCTACACCTTC
-	TRBJ1-1	few	TRBV29-1	CSVVPQNPHMNTEAFF	TGCAGCGTTGTCCCTCAAAACCCTCACATGAACACTGAAGCTTTCTTT
TRBD2	TRBJ2-3	-	TRBV4-3	CASSPRLAGDPSTDTQYF	TGCGCCAGCAGCCCGAGACTAGCGGGGGACCCTAGCACAGATACGCAGTATTTT
TRBD1	TRBJ1-1	few	TRBV6-6	CASSYTGANTEAFF	TGTGCCAGCAGTTACACAGGGGCTAACACTGAAGCTTTCTTT
TRBD1	TRBJ1-1	few	TRBV25-1	CASQKTGGTEAFF	TGTGCCAGCCAGAAAACAGGGGGCACTGAAGCTTTCTTT
TRBD1	TRBJ2-7	-	TRBV30	CAWSSTYRGRPYEQYF	TGTGCCTGGTCTTCGACCTACAGGGGGCGACCCTACGAGCAGTACTTC
TRBD1	TRBJ1-6	few	TRBV2	CASSVLGQGASPLHF	TGTGCCAGCAGTGTTCTGGGACAGGGGGCTTCACCCCTCCACTTT
TRBD2	TRBJ2-5	-	TRBV7-3	CASSLAGGETQYF	TGTGCCAGCAGCTTAGCGGGGGGCGAGACCCAGTACTTC